This TCR beta chain was recovered during a study of cytomegalovirus exposure and HLA in healthy donors. Healthy bone marrow donors made up the cohort. PCR was performed using 60 Vbeta and 13 Jbeta primers. In the original workflow: In a later analysis, the count reached some 88 million unique TCR beta chains, with roughly 9.9 million shared. Produced via immunoSEQ multiplex PCR; TCRdb's table is partial and in-frame only. V, J and clone size are those of that table, while D and trimming were read from the DNA. Of a few hundred thousand clones in the sample, 65% to 85% are singletons; the top ten hold 2.5% to 3%. The origin of this receptor is a man younger than 40 in good health and CMV-seronegative. Sequences were obtained from PBMCs.

As DNA, the CDR3 is TGTGCCAGCAGTTTTCTCACAGAACCCAAAAACATTCAGTACTTC. It specifies CASSFLTEPKNIQYF. The J gene is TRBJ2-4, the V gene TRBV28, with D unclear. CDR1 is MDHEN, CDR2 SYDVKM, per germline. Trimming pared 3 bases from V and 2 bases from J, leaving 11 bases between. CDR3 length: 15 residues.